This TCR beta chain was recovered during a study of T cell repertoires in cytomegalovirus infection. Looking at the study overall: Based on public TCR beta signatures, there were indications of CMV infection and of a matching HLA type. Study-wide findings and caveats: HLA-C-restricted CMV clonotypes gave the most frequent clonotype in two of eight donors.

This clonotype was seen ten or more times. What it binds is not known. From the reads, TCRdb called clonotypes with MiXCR, one entry per CDR3 protein. Seen here are 750,000 to 950,000 distinct CDR3 sequences, almost 30% observed once, and the top ten hold around 13%. V was cut by 2 bases and J by 4 bases, with 8 bases left in between. In germline, CDR1 is SGHTA, CDR2 FQGNSA. This CDR3 is built from 13 residues. Sequencing was performed on cultured CD8+ T cells from PBMCs, taken from culture after CMV antigen stimulation. The genes are TRBV7-2 and TRBJ1-2; D not certain. The receptor was derived from a human donor in good health (CMV status not recorded). Some clones in this sample may be carry-over from other donors' samples. CDR3 sequence reads: CASSLYYFYGYTF. CDR3 DNA: TGTGCCAGCAGCTTATATTATTTCTATGGCTACACCTTC. The whole variable domain, remainder taken from reference TRBV7-2 and TRBJ1-2, is GAGVSQSPSNKVTEKGKDVELRCDPISGHTALYWYRQSLGQGLEFLIYFQGNSAPDKSGLPSDRFSAERTGGSVSTLTIQRTQQEDSAVYLCASSLYYFYGYTFGSGTRLTVV.